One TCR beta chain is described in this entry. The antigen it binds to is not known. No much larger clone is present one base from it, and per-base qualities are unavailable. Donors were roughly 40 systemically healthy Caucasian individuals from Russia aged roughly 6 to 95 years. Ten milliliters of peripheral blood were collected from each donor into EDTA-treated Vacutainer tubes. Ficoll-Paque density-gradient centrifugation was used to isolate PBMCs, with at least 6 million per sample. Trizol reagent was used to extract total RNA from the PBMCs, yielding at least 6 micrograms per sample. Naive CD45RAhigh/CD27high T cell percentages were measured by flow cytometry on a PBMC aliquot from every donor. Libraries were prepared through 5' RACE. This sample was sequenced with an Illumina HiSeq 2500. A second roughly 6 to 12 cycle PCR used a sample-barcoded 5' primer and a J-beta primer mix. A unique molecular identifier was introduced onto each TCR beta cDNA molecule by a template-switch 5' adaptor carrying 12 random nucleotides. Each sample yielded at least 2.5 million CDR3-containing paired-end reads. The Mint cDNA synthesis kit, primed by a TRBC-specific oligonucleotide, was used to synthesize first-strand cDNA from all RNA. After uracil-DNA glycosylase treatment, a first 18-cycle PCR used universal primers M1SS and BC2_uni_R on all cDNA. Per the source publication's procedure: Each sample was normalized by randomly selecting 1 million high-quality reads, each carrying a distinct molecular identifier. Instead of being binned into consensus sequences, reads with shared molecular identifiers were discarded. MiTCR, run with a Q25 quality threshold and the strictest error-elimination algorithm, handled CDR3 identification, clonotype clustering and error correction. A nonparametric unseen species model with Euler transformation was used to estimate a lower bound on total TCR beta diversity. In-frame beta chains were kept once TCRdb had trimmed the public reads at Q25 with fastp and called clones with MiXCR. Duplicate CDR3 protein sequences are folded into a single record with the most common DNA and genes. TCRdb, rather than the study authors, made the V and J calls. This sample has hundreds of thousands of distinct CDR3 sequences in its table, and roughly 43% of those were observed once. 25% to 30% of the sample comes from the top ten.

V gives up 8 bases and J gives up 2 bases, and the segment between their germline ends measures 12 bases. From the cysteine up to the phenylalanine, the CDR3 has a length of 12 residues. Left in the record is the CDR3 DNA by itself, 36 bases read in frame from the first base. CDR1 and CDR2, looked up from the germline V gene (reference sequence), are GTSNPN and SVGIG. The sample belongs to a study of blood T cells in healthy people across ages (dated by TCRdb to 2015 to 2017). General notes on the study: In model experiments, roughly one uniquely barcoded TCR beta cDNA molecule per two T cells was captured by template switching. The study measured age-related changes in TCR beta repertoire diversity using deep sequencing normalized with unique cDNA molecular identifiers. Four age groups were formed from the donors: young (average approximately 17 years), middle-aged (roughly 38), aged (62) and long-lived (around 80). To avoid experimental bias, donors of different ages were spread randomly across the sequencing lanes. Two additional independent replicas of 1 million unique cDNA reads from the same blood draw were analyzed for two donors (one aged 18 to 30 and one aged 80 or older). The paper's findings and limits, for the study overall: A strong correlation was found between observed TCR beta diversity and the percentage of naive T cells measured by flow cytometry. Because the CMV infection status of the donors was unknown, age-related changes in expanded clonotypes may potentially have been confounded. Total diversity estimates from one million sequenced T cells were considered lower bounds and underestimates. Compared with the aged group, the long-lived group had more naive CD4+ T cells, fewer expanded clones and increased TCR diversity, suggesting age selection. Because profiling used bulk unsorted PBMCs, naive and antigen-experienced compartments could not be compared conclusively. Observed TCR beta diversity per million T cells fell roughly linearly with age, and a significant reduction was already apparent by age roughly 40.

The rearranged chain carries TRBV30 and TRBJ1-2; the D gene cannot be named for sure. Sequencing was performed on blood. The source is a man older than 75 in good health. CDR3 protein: CAVLISNYGYTF. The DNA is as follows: TGTGCCGTCCTAATTTCCAACTATGGCTACACCTTC. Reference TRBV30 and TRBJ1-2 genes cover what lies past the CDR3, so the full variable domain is SQTIHQWPATLVQPVGSPLSLECTVEGTSNPNLYWYRQAAGRGLQLLFYSVGIGQISSEVPQNLSASRPQDRQFILSSKKLLLSDSGFYLCAVLISNYGYTFGSGTRLTVV.